This T cell receptor beta chain was identified in a study of cytomegalovirus exposure and HLA in healthy donors. The CDR3 spans 15 amino acids, including both terminal residues. About this clone: The DNA is omitted, as the CDR3 cannot be located on it reliably, and the CDR3 follows TCRdb's listing.

Measured with immunoSEQ multiplex PCR; TCRdb has only the in-frame clones, and not every one. The profile shows about 220,000 clones, 65% to 85% of them singletons. The genes are TRBV21-1 and TRBJ1-2. TRBV21-1 is described as a pseudogene. The clonotype comes from a woman in her twenties or thirties in good health and CMV-seropositive. The sequenced material came from PBMCs. CDR3 amino acids: CASSKVAGGAYGYTF.